These T cell receptor beta chains were read from a single sample in a study of CXCR3-negative and CXCR3-positive naive CD8 T cells. TCRdb re-called the 5' RACE reads, yielding one record per CDR3 amino acid sequence without DNA. The sample has more than 80,000 distinct CDR3 sequences. The sequenced material came from naive CXCR3+ CD8+ T cells from blood. The receptors originated from a human donor in good health. Some clones in this sample may be carry-over from other donors' samples. Each CDR3 is given with its conserved first and last residue. The order of the fields is V gene, J gene, CDR3 protein.

TRBV6-5	TRBJ1-2	CASSSDTDRGTYGYTF
TRBV19	TRBJ2-1	CASTGLAGGESSYNEQFF
TRBV20-1	TRBJ2-5	CSAPGLAGGIPPETQYF
TRBV12-3/TRBV12-4	TRBJ1-5	CASSLDGGPFKPQHF
TRBV6-6	TRBJ1-4	CASSSTGGANEKLFF
TRBV6-5	TRBJ1-1	CASSLGFETGEAFF
TRBV27	TRBJ2-2	CASSPHGLAGNTGELFF
TRBV13	TRBJ1-5	CASSLGPLGYQPQHF
TRBV12-3/TRBV12-4	TRBJ1-1	CASSLGKGGNTEAFF
TRBV7-9	TRBJ1-1	CASSLQGKAFF
TRBV12-3/TRBV12-4	TRBJ2-2	CASSFETSNTGELFF
TRBV11-2	TRBJ2-5	CASSLSGTREETQYF
TRBV7-9	TRBJ2-5	CASSGPGLDGETQYF
TRBV4-3	TRBJ1-4	CASSPRGETNEKLFF
TRBV24-1	TRBJ2-5	CATSDLLETQYF
TRBV4-3	TRBJ1-1	CASSQDLQDTEAFF
TRBV6-6	TRBJ1-1	CASSQRQGEYSEAFF
TRBV28	TRBJ2-7	CASSTPRDSDYEQYF
TRBV29-1	TRBJ2-1	CSVEDEGDAEQFF
TRBV6-5	TRBJ1-1	CASSQTGDTEAFF
TRBV29-1	TRBJ2-7	CSVEGGQDYEQYF
TRBV7-9	TRBJ2-7	CASSLPGLPGEQYF
TRBV10-3	TRBJ1-4	CAISESGRDEKLFF
TRBV7-3	TRBJ1-1	CASSSNRGLDTEAFF
TRBV29-1	TRBJ2-4	CSVPGHIAKNIQYF
TRBV20-1	TRBJ1-1	CSARVPGKNTEAFF
TRBV7-8	TRBJ2-3	CASSRIGGADTQYF
TRBV2	TRBJ1-4	CASSPINREEKLFF
TRBV28	TRBJ2-3	CASTGSDRGLGDTQYF
TRBV7-6	TRBJ2-1	CASSLERLSYNEQFF
TRBV4-2	TRBJ2-7	CASSQEGGWDRAYEQYF
TRBV28	TRBJ2-7	CAARRDSGLEQYF
TRBV7-6	TRBJ2-5	CASTTSGGASETQYF
TRBV5-1	TRBJ2-1	CASSLAEGFNEQFF
TRBV12-3/TRBV12-4	TRBJ1-2	CASSNPGDAGYTF
TRBV20-1	TRBJ1-2	CSASTPDRESNYGYTF
TRBV12-3/TRBV12-4	TRBJ2-1	CASSIPGPEQFF
TRBV29-1	TRBJ1-2	CSANRRGSQGDGYTF
TRBV29-1	TRBJ1-5	CSVITGYGNQPQHF
TRBV12-3/TRBV12-4	TRBJ2-1	CASSFGGGAYNEQFF